This record covers a single TCR beta chain. Trimming took off 6 bases at V and 2 bases at J, with 13 bases between the two ends. The CDR3 is 14 residues long. Germline CDR1 reads LNHNV; CDR2 reads YYDKDF (reference sequence). This specimen comes from a study of control samples from healthy donors and cancer patients. Data came from immunoSEQ multiplex PCR; TCRdb stores just in-frame clones and leaves some out. The data hold about 270,000 clones, with around 80% observed a single time. This TCR was recovered from a woman aged 55-69 years with lung cancer. The rearrangement joins TRBV15 to TRBJ1-2; D not resolved. The sequenced material came from PBMCs. Here the CDR3 DNA reads TGTGCCACCAGGGACCCTCTAAAAAACTATGGCTACACCTTC. Its translation is CATRDPLKNYGYTF.